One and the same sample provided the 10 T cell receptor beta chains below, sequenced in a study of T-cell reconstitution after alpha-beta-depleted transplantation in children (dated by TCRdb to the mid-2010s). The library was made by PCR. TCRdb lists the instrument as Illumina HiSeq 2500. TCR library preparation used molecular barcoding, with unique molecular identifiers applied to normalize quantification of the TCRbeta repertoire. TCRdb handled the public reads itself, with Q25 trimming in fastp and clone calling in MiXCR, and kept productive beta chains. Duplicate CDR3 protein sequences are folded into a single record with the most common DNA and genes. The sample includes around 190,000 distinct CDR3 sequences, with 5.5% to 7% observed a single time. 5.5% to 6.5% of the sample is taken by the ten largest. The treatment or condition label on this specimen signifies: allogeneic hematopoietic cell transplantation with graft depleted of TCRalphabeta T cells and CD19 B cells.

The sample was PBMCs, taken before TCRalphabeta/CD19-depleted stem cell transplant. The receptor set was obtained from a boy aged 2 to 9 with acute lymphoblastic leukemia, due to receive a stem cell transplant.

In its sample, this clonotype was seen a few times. CDR3 sequence (DNA): TGTGCCAGCAGGCTAGATAAGAAACAGGGGATCAATCAGCCCCAGCATTTT. Translating gives CASRLDKKQGINQPQHF. The V call is TRBV14, the J call TRBJ1-5, with 7 bases matching TRBD1. CDR3 length: 17 amino acids. CDR1 is SGHDN, CDR2 FVKESK, per germline. V shed 6 bases, J shed 3 bases, and the junction held 14 bases outside the gene matches.

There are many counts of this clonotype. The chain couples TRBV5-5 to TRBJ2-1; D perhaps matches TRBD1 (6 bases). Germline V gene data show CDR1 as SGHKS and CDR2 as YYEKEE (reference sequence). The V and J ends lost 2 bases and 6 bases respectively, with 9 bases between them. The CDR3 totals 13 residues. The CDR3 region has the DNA TGTGCCAGCAGCTTACAGGGACGCAATGAGCAGTTCTTC. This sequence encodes CASSLQGRNEQFF. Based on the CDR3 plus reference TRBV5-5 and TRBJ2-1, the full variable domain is DAGVTQSPTHLIKTRGQQVTLRCSPISGHKSVSWYQQVLGQGPQFIFQYYEKEERGRGNFPDRFSARQFPNYSSELNVNALLLGDSALYLCASSLQGRNEQFFGPGTRLTVL.

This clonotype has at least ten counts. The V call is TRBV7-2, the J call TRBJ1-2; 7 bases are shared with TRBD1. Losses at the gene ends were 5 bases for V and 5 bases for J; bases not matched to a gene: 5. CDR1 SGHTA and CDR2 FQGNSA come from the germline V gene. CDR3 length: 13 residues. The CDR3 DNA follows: TGTGCCAGCAGCGGACAGGTATCTTATGGCTACACCTTC. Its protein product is CASSGQVSYGYTF. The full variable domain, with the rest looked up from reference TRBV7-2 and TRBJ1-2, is GAGVSQSPSNKVTEKGKDVELRCDPISGHTALYWYRQSLGQGLEFLIYFQGNSAPDKSGLPSDRFSAERTGGSVSTLTIQRTQQEDSAVYLCASSGQVSYGYTFGSGTRLTVV.

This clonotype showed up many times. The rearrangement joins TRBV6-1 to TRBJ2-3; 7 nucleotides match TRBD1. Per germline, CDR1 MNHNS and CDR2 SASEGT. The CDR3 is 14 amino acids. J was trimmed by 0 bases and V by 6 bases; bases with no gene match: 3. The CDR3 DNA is TGTGCCAGCAGCACGGGACAGAGCACAGATACGCAGTATTTT. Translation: CASSTGQSTDTQYF.

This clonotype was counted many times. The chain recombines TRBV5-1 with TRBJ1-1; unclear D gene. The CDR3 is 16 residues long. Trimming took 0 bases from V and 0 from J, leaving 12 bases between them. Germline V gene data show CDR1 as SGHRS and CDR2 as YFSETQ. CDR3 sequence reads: CASSLDGLGMNTEAFF. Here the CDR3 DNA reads TGCGCCAGCAGCTTGGATGGGCTGGGAATGAACACTGAAGCTTTCTTT. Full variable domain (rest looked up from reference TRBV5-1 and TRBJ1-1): KAGVTQTPRYLIKTRGQQVTLSCSPISGHRSVSWYQQTPGQGLQFLFEYFSETQRNKGNFPGRFSGRQFSNSRSEMNVSTLELGDSALYLCASSLDGLGMNTEAFFGQGTRLTVV.

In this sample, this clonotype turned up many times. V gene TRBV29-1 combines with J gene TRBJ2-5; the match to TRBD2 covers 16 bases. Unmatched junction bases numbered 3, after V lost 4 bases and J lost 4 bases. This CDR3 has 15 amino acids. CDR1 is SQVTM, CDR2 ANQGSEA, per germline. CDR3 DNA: TGCAGCGTTGCGGGACTAGCGGGAGGGATAGAGACCCAGTACTTC. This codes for CSVAGLAGGIETQYF.

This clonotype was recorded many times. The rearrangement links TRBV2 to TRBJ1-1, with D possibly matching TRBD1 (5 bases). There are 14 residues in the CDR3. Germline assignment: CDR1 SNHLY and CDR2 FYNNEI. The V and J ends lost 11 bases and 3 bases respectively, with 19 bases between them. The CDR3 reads CAARALLGDTEAFF. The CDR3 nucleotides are TGTGCCGCCCGGGCCCTACTGGGGGACACTGAAGCTTTCTTT.

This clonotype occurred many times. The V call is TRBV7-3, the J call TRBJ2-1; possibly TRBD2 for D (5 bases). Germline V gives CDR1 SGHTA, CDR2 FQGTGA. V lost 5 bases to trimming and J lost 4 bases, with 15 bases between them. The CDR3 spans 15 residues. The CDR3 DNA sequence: TGTGCCAGCAGCCAAAGCAATCGGACTTACAATGAGCAGTTCTTC. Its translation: CASSQSNRTYNEQFF.

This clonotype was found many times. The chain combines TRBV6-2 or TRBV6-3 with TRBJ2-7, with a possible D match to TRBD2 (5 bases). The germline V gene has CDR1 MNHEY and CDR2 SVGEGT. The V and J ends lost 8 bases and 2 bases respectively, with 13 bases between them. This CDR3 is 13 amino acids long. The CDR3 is CASSSLDPYEQYF. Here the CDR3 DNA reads TGTGCCAGCTCTAGCCTGGACCCCTACGAGCAGTACTTC.

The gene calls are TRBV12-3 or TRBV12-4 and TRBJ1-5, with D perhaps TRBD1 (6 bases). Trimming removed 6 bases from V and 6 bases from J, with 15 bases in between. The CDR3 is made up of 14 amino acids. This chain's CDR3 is CASREPGAAQPQHF. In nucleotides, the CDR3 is TGTGCCAGCAGGGAACCAGGGGCCGCTCAGCCCCAGCATTTT.